Listed below are T cell receptor beta chains from one sample, sequenced in a study of blood T cells in healthy people across ages. TCRdb re-derived calls from the 5' RACE reads in MiXCR, one entry per CDR3 protein. The repertoire holds approximately 800,000 distinct CDR3 sequences, with 53% as singletons. Sample: blood. All receptors derive from a man at least 80 years old in good health. Each CDR3 is given with its conserved first and last residue. A D gene is named only where the DNA matches it firmly. Clone size is stated in some rows and not others, as once, few, many or a class when expanded.

v_gene	j_gene	abundance	d_gene	CDR3nt	CDR3aa
TRBV24-1	TRBJ2-4	few	TRBD1	TGTGCCACCAGTGATACCCGACAGGGGGCGGCCAAAAACATTCAGTACTTC	CATSDTRQGAAKNIQYF
TRBV28	TRBJ2-1	NA	TRBD2	TGTGCCAGCAAAATAGCGGGAAAGGAGCAGTTCTTC	CASKIAGKEQFF
TRBV12-3/TRBV12-4	TRBJ2-4	few	NA	TGTGCCAGCAGTTTAGTTGGTACCAAAAACATTCAGTACTTC	CASSLVGTKNIQYF
TRBV12-3/TRBV12-4	TRBJ2-1	NA	TRBD1	TGTGCCAGCAGCCCCGGGAGGACAGGGGATTACAATGAGCAGTTCTTC	CASSPGRTGDYNEQFF
TRBV11-2	TRBJ1-4	NA	NA	TGTGCCAGCAGCTTGACAGGAATTAATGAAAAACTGTTTTTT	CASSLTGINEKLFF
TRBV20-1	TRBJ2-7	few	NA	TGCAGTGCTAGACCTAAGGGCGGCCTCTCCTACGAGCAGTACTTC	CSARPKGGLSYEQYF
TRBV12-3/TRBV12-4	TRBJ2-7	few	NA	TGTGCCAGCAGTGGCGCGGGCCTCTCCTACGAGCAGTACTTC	CASSGAGLSYEQYF
TRBV29-1	TRBJ1-1	few	NA	TGCAGCGTTGAACGGATAGGGACCACTGAAGCTTTCTTT	CSVERIGTTEAFF
TRBV5-1	TRBJ2-2	NA	TRBD1	TGCGCCAGTCTTGGACAGGGGAGGTACACCGGGGAGCTGTTTTTT	CASLGQGRYTGELFF
TRBV20-1	TRBJ2-4	few	NA	TGCAGTGCTAGAGAGGGGAGCAGGACCTTAGCCAAAAACATTCAGTACTTC	CSAREGSRTLAKNIQYF
TRBV15	TRBJ1-2	few	TRBD1	TGTGCCACCAGCAGAGACAGGGGGCTTAACTATGGCTACACCTTC	CATSRDRGLNYGYTF
TRBV20-1	TRBJ2-7	NA	TRBD2	TGCAGTGCCCCTCGGGGGGATAGGGGCTACGGGCAGTACTTC	CSAPRGDRGYGQYF
TRBV10-3	TRBJ2-6	few	TRBD1	TGTGCCATCAGTGAGTCGAAGCCCGGACAGGCCGGGGCCAACGTCCTGACTTTC	CAISESKPGQAGANVLTF
TRBV27	TRBJ2-7	few	NA	TGTGCCAGCAGTTCCCGACAGGTCCGCCCTTCCTACGAGCAGTACTTC	CASSSRQVRPSYEQYF
TRBV28	TRBJ2-4	few	NA	TGTGCCAGCAGTTTACTGGGGTTACCGCAGTACTTC	CASSLLGLPQYF
TRBV6-5	TRBJ1-2	NA	NA	TGTGCCAGCAGTGTTCAGGGTGTCAACTATGGCTACACCTTC	CASSVQGVNYGYTF